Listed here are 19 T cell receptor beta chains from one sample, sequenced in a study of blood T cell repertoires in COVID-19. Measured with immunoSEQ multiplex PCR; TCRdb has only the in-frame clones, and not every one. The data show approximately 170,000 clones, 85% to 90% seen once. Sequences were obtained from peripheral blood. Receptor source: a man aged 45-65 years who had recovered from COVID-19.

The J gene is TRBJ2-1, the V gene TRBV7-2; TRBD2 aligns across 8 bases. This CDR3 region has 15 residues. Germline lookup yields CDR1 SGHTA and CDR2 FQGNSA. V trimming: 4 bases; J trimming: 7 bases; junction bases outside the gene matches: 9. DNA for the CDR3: TGTGCCAGCAGCTCCCCGGGACTAGTATTAAATGAGCAGTTCTTC. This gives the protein CASSSPGLVLNEQFF.

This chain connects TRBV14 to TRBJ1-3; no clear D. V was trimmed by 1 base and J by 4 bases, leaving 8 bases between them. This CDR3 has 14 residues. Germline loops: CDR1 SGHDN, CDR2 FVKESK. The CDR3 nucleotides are TGTGCCAGCAGCCAAGGATGGCTGGGAAACACCATATATTTT. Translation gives CASSQGWLGNTIYF.

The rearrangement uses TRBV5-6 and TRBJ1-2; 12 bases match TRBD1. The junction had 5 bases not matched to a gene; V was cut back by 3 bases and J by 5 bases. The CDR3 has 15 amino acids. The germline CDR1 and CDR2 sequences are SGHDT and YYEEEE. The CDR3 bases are TGTGCCAGCAGCTCGGGACAGGGGGCTTGGTATGGCTACACCTTC. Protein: CASSSGQGAWYGYTF.

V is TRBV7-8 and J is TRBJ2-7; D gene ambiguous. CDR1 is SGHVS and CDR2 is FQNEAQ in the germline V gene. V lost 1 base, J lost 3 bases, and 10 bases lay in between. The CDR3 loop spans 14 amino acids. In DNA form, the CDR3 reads TGTGCCAGCAGCTTAGGGCTCCGGGTCTACGAGCAGTACTTC. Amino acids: CASSLGLRVYEQYF.

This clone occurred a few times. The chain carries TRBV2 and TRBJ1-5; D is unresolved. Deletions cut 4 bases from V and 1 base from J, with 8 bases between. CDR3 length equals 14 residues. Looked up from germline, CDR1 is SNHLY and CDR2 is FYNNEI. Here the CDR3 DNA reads TGTGCCAGCAGTGTGGGAGGGAGCAATCAGCCCCAGCATTTT. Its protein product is CASSVGGSNQPQHF.

The CDR3 protein is CASSVTGSNEKLFF. CDR3 coding DNA: TGTGCCAGTAGTGTGACAGGGTCTAATGAAAAACTGTTTTTT. The chain carries TRBV19 and TRBJ1-4, with 7 bases fitting TRBD1. Germline CDR1 reads LNHDA; CDR2 reads SQIVND (reference sequence). The trim removed 5 bases at V and 3 bases at J, leaving 3 bases unmatched. CDR3 length: 14 amino acids.

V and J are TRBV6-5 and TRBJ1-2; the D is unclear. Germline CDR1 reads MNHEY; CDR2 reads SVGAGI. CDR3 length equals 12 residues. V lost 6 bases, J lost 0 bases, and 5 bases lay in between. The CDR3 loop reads CASSPTNYGYTF. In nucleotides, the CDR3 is TGTGCCAGCAGCCCCACTAACTATGGCTACACCTTC.

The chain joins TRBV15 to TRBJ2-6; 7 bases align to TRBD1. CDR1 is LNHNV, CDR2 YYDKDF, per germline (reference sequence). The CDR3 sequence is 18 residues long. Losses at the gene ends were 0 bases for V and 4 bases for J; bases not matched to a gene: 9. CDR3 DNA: TGTGCCACCAGCAGAGATCGCCAGGGGGTGTCCGGGGCCAACGTCCTGACTTTC. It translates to CATSRDRQGVSGANVLTF.

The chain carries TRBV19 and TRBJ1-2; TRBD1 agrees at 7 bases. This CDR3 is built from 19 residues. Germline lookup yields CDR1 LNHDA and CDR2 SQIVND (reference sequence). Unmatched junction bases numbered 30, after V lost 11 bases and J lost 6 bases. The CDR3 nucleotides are TGTGCCGCAAAAGCCTCTATGGACAGGAAGGGGATAGAAAGAGATGGCTACACCTTC. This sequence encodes CAAKASMDRKGIERDGYTF.

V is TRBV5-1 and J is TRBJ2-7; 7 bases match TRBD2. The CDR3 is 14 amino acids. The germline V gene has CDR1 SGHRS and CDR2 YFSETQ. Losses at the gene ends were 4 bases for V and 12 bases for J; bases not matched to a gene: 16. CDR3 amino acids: CASSLVAGEGVGYF. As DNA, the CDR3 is TGCGCCAGCAGCCTTGTGGCCGGGGAGGGTGTGGGGTACTTC.

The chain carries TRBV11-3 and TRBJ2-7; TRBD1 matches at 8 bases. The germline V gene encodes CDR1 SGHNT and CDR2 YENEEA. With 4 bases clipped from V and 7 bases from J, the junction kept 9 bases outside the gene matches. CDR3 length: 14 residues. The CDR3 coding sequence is TGTGCCAGCAGCTCGGGACAGGACCTTATGGAGCAGTACTTC. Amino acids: CASSSGQDLMEQYF.

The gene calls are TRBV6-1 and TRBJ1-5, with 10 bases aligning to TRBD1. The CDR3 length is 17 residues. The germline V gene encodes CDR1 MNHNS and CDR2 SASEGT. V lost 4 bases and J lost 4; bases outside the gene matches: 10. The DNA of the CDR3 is TGTGCCAGCAGTGGGGGCCACGGGACAGGGGCGAATCAGCCCCAGCATTTT. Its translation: CASSGGHGTGANQPQHF.

The DNA of the CDR3 is TGTGCCTGGAGTGTGGACTCAAGCACAGATACGCAGTATTTT. It codes for CAWSVDSSTDTQYF. The chain carries TRBV30 and TRBJ2-3; a weak D match, TRBD2 (5 bases). The germline CDR1 and CDR2 sequences are GTSNPN and SVGIG (reference sequence). Trimming stripped 0 bases from V and 0 bases from J, with 7 bases between. This CDR3 is built from 14 residues.

In nucleotides, the CDR3 is TGTGCCAGCAGTAAGGACAGGATGGATACGCAGTATTTT. As protein: CASSKDRMDTQYF. The chain recombines TRBV6-5 with TRBJ2-3; 7 nucleotides align to TRBD1. Germline CDR1 is MNHEY and CDR2 is SVGAGI. The CDR3 covers 13 residues. V lost 5 bases and J lost 6; bases outside the gene matches: 5.

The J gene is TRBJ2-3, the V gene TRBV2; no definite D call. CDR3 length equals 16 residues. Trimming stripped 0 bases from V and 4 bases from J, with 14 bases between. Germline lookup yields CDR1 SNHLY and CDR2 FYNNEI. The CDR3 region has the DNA TGTGCCAGCAGTGAAGCGCGACTCCTCCTACCAGATACGCAGTATTTT. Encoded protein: CASSEARLLLPDTQYF. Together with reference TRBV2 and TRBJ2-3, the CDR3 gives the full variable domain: EPEVTQTPSHQVTQMGQEVILRCVPISNHLYFYWYRQILGQKVEFLVSFYNNEISEKSEIFDDQFSVERPDGSNFTLKIRSTKLEDSAMYFCASSEARLLLPDTQYFGPGTRLTVL.

The CDR3 coding sequence is TGTGCCAGCTCACCAAACAAGGACTTCGCTGAAGCTTTCTTT. It translates to CASSPNKDFAEAFF. The chain employs TRBV18 and TRBJ1-1, with D unresolved. The CDR3 has 14 amino acids. With 2 bases removed from V and 6 bases from J, the gap between germline ends came to 13 bases. Germline V CDR1 and CDR2: KGHSH, LQKENI.

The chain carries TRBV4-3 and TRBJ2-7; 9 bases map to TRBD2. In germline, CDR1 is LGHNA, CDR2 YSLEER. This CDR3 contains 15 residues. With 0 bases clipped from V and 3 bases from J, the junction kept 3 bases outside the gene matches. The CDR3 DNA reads TGCGCCAGCAGCCAAGATTTGACTAGCGGCTACGAGCAGTACTTC. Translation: CASSQDLTSGYEQYF.

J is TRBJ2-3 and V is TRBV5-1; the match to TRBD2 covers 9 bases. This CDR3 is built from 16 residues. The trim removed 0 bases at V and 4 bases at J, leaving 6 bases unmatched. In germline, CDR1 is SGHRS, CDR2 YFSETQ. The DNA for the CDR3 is TGCGCCAGCAGCTTGGGCGGCGGGAGGGCCCCAGATACGCAGTATTTT. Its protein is CASSLGGGRAPDTQYF.

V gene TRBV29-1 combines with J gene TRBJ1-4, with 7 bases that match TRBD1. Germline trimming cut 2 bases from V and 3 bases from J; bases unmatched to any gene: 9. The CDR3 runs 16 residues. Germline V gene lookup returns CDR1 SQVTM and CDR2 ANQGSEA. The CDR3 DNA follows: TGCAGCGTTGAACGACAGGGCGTTTCTGCTAATGAAAAACTGTTTTTT. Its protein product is CSVERQGVSANEKLFF.